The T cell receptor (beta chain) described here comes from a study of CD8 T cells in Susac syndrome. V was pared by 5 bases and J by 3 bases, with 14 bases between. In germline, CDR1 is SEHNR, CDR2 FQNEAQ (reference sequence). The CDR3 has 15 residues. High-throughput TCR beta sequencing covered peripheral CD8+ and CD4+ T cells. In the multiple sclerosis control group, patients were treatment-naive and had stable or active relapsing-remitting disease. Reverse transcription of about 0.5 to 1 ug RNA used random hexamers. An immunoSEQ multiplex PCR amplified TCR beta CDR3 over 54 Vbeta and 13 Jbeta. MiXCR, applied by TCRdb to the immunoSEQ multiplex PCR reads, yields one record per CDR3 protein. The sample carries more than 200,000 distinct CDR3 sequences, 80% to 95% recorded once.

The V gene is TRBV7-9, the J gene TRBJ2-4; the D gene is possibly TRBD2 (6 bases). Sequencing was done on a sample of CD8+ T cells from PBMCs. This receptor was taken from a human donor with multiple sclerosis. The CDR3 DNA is TGTGCCAGCAGCCCGTGGGGGGAAGACAAAAACATTCAGTACTTC. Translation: CASSPWGEDKNIQYF. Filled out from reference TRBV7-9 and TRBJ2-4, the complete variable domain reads DTGVSQNPRHKITKRGQNVTFRCDPISEHNRLYWYRQTLGQGPEFLTYFQNEAQLEKSRLLSDRFSAERPKGSFSTLEIQRTEQGDSAMYLCASSPWGEDKNIQYFGAGTRLSVL.